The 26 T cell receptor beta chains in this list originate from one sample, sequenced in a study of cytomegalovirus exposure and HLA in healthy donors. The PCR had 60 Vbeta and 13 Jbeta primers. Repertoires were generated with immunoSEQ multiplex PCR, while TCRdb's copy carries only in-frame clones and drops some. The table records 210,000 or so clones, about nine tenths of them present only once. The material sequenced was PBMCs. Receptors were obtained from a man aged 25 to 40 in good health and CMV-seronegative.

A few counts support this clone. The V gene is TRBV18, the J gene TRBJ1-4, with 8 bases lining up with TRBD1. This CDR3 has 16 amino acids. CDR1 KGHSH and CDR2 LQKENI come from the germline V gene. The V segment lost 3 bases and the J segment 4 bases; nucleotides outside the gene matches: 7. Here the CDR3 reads CASSPGTGGINEKLFF. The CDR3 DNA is TGTGCCAGCTCACCCGGAACAGGGGGTATTAATGAAAAACTGTTTTTT. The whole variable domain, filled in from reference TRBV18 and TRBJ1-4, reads NAGVMQNPRHLVRRRGQEARLRCSPMKGHSHVYWYRQLPEEGLKFMVYLQKENIIDESGMPKERFSAEFPKEGPSILRIQQVVRGDSAAYFCASSPGTGGINEKLFFGSGTQLSVL.

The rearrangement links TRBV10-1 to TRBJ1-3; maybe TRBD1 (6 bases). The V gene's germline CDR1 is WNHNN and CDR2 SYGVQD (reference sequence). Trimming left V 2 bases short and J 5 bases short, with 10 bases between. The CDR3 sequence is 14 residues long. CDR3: CASSEETGRNTIYF. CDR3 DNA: TGCGCCAGCAGTGAGGAAACAGGGCGAAACACCATATATTTT.

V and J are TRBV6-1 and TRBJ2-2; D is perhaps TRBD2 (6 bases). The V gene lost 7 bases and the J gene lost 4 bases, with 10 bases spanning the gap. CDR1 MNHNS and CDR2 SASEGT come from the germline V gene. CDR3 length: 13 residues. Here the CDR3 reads CASNLAPTGELFF. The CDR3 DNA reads TGTGCCAGCAACCTAGCGCCCACCGGGGAGCTGTTTTTT.

For the CDR3, the DNA is TGTGCCAGCAGTGAACCGCGGGCGATGGGCACTGAAGCTTTCTTT. It codes for CASSEPRAMGTEAFF. This chain joins TRBV6-1 and TRBJ1-1; D is uncertain. In germline, CDR1 is MNHNS, CDR2 SASEGT. The germline V and J ends were trimmed by 2 bases and 4 bases, with 14 bases remaining between them. The CDR3 runs 15 residues.

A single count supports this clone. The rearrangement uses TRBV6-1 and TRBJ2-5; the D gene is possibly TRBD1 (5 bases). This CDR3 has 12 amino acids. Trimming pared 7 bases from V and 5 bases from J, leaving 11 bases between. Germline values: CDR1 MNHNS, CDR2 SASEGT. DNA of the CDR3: TGTGCCAGCATTCAGGGCTTGGAGACCCAGTACTTC. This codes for CASIQGLETQYF.

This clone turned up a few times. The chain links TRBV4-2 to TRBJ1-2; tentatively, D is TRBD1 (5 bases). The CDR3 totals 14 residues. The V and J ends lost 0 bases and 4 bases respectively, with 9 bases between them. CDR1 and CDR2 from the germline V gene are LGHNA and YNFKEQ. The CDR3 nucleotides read TGTGCCAGCAGCCAAGATCAGACAGCCTATGGCTACACCTTC. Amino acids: CASSQDQTAYGYTF.

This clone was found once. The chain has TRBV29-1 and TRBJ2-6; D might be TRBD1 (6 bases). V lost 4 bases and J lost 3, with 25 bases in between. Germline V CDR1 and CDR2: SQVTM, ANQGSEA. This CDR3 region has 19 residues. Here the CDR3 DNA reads TGCAGCGTTGGGTCGTTCGATCACAGGGAGAAGGGTGGGGCCAACGTCCTGACTTTC. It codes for CSVGSFDHREKGGANVLTF. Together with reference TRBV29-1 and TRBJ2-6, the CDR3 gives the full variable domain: SAVISQKPSRDICQRGTSLTIQCQVDSQVTMMFWYRQQPGQSLTLIATANQGSEATYESGFVIDKFPISRPNLTFSTLTVSNMSPEDSSIYLCSVGSFDHREKGGANVLTFGAGSRLTVL.

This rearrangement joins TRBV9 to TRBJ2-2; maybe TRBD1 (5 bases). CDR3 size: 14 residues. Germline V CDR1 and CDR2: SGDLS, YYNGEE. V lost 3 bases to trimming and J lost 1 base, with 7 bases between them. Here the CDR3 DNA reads TGTGCCAGCAGCGCACAGGTGAACACCGGGGAGCTGTTTTTT. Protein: CASSAQVNTGELFF.

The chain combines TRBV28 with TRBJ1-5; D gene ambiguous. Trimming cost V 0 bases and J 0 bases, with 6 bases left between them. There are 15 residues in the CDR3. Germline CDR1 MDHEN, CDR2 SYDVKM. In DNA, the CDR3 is TGTGCCAGCAGTTTATGGGCGGATAGCAATCAGCCCCAGCATTTT. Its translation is CASSLWADSNQPQHF.

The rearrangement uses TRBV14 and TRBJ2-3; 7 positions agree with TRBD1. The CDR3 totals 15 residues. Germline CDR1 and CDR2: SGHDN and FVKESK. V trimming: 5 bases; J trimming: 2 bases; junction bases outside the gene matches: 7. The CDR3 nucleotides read TGTGCCAGCAGCTTCCGGGACAGATCCACAGATACGCAGTATTTT. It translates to CASSFRDRSTDTQYF.

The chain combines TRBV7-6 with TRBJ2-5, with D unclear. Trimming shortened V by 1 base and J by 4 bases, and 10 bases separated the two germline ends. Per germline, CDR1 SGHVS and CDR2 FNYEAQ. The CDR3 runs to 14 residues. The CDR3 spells CASSLGLDGETQYF. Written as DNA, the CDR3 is TGTGCCAGCAGCTTAGGGCTAGATGGAGAGACCCAGTACTTC.

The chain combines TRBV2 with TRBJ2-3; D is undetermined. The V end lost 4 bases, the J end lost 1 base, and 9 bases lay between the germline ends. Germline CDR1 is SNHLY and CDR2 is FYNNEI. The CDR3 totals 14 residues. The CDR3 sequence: CASSVVAGTDTQYF. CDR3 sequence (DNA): TGTGCCAGCAGTGTGGTAGCAGGCACAGATACGCAGTATTTT.

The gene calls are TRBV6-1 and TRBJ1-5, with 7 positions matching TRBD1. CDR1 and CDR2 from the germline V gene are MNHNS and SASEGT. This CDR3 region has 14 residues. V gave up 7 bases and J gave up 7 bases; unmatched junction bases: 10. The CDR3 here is CASKVVQGEQPQHF. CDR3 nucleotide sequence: TGTGCCAGCAAAGTCGTTCAGGGGGAACAGCCCCAGCATTTT.

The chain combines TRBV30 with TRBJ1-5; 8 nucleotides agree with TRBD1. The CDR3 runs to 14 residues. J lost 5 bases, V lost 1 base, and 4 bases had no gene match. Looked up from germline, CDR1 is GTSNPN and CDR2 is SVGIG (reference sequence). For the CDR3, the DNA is TGTGCCTGGAGTGCCGGACAGGGTCATCAGCCCCAGCATTTT. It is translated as CAWSAGQGHQPQHF.

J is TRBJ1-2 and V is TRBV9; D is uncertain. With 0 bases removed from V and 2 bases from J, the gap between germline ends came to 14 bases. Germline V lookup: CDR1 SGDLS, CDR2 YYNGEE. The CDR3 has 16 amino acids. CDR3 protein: CASSVAGGLSNYGYTF. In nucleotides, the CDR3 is TGTGCCAGCAGCGTAGCCGGCGGACTCTCCAACTATGGCTACACCTTC.

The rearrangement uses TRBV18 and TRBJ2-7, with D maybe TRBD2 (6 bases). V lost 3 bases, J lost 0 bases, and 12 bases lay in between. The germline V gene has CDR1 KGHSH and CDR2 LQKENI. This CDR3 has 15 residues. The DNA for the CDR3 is TGTGCCAGCTCACCTGGGACTTCAAGCTCCTACGAGCAGTACTTC. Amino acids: CASSPGTSSSYEQYF.

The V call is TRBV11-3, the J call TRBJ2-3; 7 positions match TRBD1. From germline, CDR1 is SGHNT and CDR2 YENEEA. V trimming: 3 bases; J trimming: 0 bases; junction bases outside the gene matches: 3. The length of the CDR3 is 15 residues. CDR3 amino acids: CASSLGTASTDTQYF. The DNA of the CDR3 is TGTGCCAGCAGCTTGGGGACAGCAAGCACAGATACGCAGTATTTT.

Here the CDR3 reads CASSFGDRGPETQYF. CDR3 DNA sequence: TGCGCCAGCAGCTTTGGGGACAGGGGGCCTGAGACCCAGTACTTC. This sequence joins TRBV5-1 and TRBJ2-5, with TRBD1 matching over 12 bases. The CDR3 consists of 15 residues. CDR1 is SGHRS, CDR2 YFSETQ, per germline. The trim removed 2 bases at V and 5 bases at J, leaving 4 bases unmatched.

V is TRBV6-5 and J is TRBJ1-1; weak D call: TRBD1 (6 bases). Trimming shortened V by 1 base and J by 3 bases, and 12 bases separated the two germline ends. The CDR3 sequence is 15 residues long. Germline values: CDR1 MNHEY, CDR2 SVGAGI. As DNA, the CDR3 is TGTGCCAGCAGTTACTTCGGGGGGCAGGACACTGAAGCTTTCTTT. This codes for CASSYFGGQDTEAFF.

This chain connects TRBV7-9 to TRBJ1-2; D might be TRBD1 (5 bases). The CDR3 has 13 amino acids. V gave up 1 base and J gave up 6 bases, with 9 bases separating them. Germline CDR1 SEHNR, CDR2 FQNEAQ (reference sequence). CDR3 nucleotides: TGTGCCAGCAGCTTAGTCAGGGAGGATGGCTACACCTTC. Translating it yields CASSLVREDGYTF.

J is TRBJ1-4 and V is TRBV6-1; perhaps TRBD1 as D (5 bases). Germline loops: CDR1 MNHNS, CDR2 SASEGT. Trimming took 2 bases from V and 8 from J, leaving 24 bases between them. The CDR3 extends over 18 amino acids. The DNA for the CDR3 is TGTGCCAGCAGTGAATCCCGCCTGGGGGGGTCGATAGGGGAAAAACTGTTTTTT. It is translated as CASSESRLGGSIGEKLFF.

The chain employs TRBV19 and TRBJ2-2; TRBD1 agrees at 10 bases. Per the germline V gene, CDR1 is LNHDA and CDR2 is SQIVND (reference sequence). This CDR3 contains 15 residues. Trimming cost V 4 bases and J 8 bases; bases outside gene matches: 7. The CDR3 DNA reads TGTGCCAGTAGTAGTGTGACAGGGGGCTCAGGGGAGCTGTTTTTT. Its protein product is CASSSVTGGSGELFF.

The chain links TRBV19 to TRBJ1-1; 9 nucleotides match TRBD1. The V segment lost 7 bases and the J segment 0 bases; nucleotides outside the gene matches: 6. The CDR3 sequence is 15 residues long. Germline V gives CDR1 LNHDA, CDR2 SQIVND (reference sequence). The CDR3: CASKNRGLMNTEAFF. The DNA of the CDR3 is TGTGCCAGTAAGAACAGGGGGCTTATGAACACTGAAGCTTTCTTT.

CDR3 bases: TGTGCCAGCAGCTTAGCTTCAAATACCGGGGAGCTGTTTTTT. This encodes CASSLASNTGELFF. The V and J genes are TRBV7-6 and TRBJ2-2; D is undetermined. Germline CDR1 is SGHVS and CDR2 is FNYEAQ. V was pared by 0 bases and J by 5 bases, with 7 bases between. The CDR3 covers 14 residues.

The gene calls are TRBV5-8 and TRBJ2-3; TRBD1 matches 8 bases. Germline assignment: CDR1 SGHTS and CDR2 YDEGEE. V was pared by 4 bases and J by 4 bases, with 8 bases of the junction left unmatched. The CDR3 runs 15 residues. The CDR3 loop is CASSQRTGRADTQYF. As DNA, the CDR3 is TGTGCCAGCAGCCAACGGACAGGGCGGGCAGATACGCAGTATTTT.

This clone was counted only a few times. The DNA for the CDR3 is TGTGCCAGTAGTTCCGGGACAGGTTACTCCTACGAGCAGTACTTC. Its protein product is CASSSGTGYSYEQYF. V gene TRBV19 combines with J gene TRBJ2-7; 8 nucleotides match TRBD1. V shed 5 bases, J shed 0 bases, and the junction held 6 bases outside the gene matches. Germline lookup yields CDR1 LNHDA and CDR2 SQIVND (reference sequence). The CDR3 loop spans 15 amino acids.